The rows below give T cell receptor beta chains drawn from one sample of a study of early T cells in non-severe SARS-CoV-2 infection. MiXCR, run by TCRdb on the 5' RACE reads, gives a single entry per CDR3 protein. The table has tens of thousands of distinct CDR3 sequences, over 9.5% seen once. Sequencing was performed on whole blood. These receptors were obtained from an adult who was a healthcare worker with PCR-confirmed SARS-CoV-2 infection or an uninfected control (not recorded which). CDR3s include the opening cysteine and the closing phenylalanine or tryptophan. Each record gives: D gene, V gene, clone size, J gene, CDR3 protein, CDR3 DNA. D genes are given only for firm matches. Only some rows state a clone size, as once, few, many or a class for expanded clones.

NA,TRBV7-9,many,TRBJ2-1,CASRQSPYSYNEQFF,TGTGCCAGCAGACAATCCCCATACTCCTACAATGAGCAGTTCTTC
TRBD1,TRBV6-2/TRBV6-3,few,TRBJ1-1,CANSDRTGGTEAFF,TGTGCCAACAGTGATCGGACAGGGGGCACTGAAGCTTTCTTT
NA,TRBV6-1,few,TRBJ2-7,CASSSSGIFYEQYF,TGTGCCAGCAGTTCCTCCGGGATCTTCTACGAGCAGTACTTC
NA,TRBV5-6,few,TRBJ2-7,CASSLNPREQYF,TGTGCCAGCAGCTTGAACCCGAGGGAGCAGTACTTC
TRBD2,TRBV6-2/TRBV6-3,many,TRBJ2-1,CATSRGSGRNEQFF,TGTGCCACCTCCAGAGGTAGCGGGAGGAATGAGCAGTTCTTC
NA,TRBV6-2/TRBV6-3,many,TRBJ2-4,CASSAASTRGYIQYF,TGTGCCAGCAGTGCTGCTAGTACTAGAGGGTACATTCAGTACTTC
TRBD1,TRBV6-6,many,TRBJ2-1,CASSYSVTGDRDDREQFF,TGTGCCAGCAGTTACTCGGTTACAGGCGACAGGGACGACAGGGAGCAGTTCTTC
TRBD1,TRBV11-2,many,TRBJ2-7,CASSLLLTGGIYEQYF,TGTGCCAGCAGCTTATTGCTGACAGGGGGTATCTACGAGCAGTACTTC
NA,TRBV27,many,TRBJ2-7,CASRDFRTPSYEQYF,TGTGCCAGCAGGGACTTTAGGACACCATCCTACGAGCAGTACTTC
TRBD2,TRBV6-6,many,TRBJ2-7,CASSSLAGAYEQYF,TGTGCCAGCAGTTCTCTAGCGGGGGCCTACGAGCAGTACTTC
TRBD2,TRBV19,NA,TRBJ2-7,CASRSRGGSYEQYF,TGTGCCAGTAGATCCCGCGGGGGATCCTACGAGCAGTACTTC
TRBD1,TRBV7-3,NA,TRBJ2-1,CASSRDRGSYNEQFF,TGTGCCAGCAGCCGGGACAGGGGCTCCTACAATGAGCAGTTCTTC
NA,TRBV18,many,TRBJ2-7,CASTIHPGSYEQYF,TGTGCCAGCACCATCCACCCCGGTTCCTACGAGCAGTACTTC
TRBD2,TRBV10-3,NA,TRBJ2-2,CAISPTSGVNTGELFF,TGTGCCATCAGTCCGACTAGCGGTGTAAACACCGGGGAGCTGTTTTTT
NA,TRBV30,NA,TRBJ2-4,CAWSSGYIQYF,TGTGCCTGGAGTTCGGGTTACATTCAGTACTTC
NA,TRBV24-1,few,TRBJ2-3,CATSDYGPTDTQYF,TGTGCCACCAGTGATTACGGCCCCACAGATACGCAGTATTTT
TRBD1,TRBV2,many,TRBJ1-1,CASSEEGDSPFF,TGTGCCAGCAGTGAAGAAGGGGACAGCCCTTTCTTT
NA,TRBV29-1,NA,TRBJ2-5,CSVTDRQETQYF,TGCAGCGTCACGGACAGACAAGAGACCCAGTACTTC
NA,TRBV5-5,NA,TRBJ1-4,CASSLVTGPNEKLFF,TGTGCCAGCAGCTTGGTTACCGGTCCTAATGAAAAACTGTTTTTT
NA,TRBV5-6,many,TRBJ2-7,CASSIQLTYEQYF,TGTGCCAGCAGCATCCAACTAACCTACGAGCAGTACTTC
NA,TRBV7-2,many,TRBJ1-1,CASSSQALDTEAFF,TGTGCCAGCAGCTCCCAGGCACTAGACACTGAAGCTTTCTTT
NA,TRBV13,NA,TRBJ1-5,CASSSSDNQPQHF,TGTGCCAGCAGCTCCTCAGACAATCAGCCCCAGCATTTT
NA,TRBV25-1,many,TRBJ2-5,CASSEPVLETQYF,TGTGCCAGCAGTGAACCCGTGTTGGAGACCCAGTACTTC
NA,TRBV7-9,many,TRBJ2-4,CASTPSEVAKNIQYF,TGTGCCAGCACCCCATCTGAAGTAGCCAAAAACATTCAGTACTTC
NA,TRBV7-2,few,TRBJ2-5,CASSLGTVYQETQYF,TGTGCCAGCAGCTTAGGGACAGTCTACCAAGAGACCCAGTACTTC
NA,TRBV12-5,NA,TRBJ1-1,CASGFRGAGNTEAFF,TGTGCTAGTGGTTTCCGGGGGGCCGGGAACACTGAAGCTTTCTTT
TRBD1,TRBV6-1,NA,TRBJ1-5,CASSKNRGVDNQPQHF,TGTGCCAGCAGTAAAAACAGGGGAGTGGACAATCAGCCCCAGCATTTT
NA,TRBV4-1,NA,TRBJ2-1,CASSSTKQGNEQFF,TGCGCCAGCAGCTCCACAAAACAGGGCAATGAGCAGTTCTTC
NA,TRBV5-1,many,TRBJ2-3,CASSLESNTDTQYF,TGCGCCAGCAGCTTGGAGAGCAACACAGATACGCAGTATTTT
TRBD2,TRBV5-1,NA,TRBJ2-5,CASIDLSGGQETQYF,TGCGCCAGCATCGACCTTAGCGGGGGTCAAGAGACCCAGTACTTC
NA,TRBV10-1,NA,TRBJ2-1,CASSRSSSYNEQFF,TGCGCCAGCAGTCGGTCTAGCTCCTACAATGAGCAGTTCTTC
TRBD2,TRBV29-1,NA,TRBJ2-2,CSAASGSNWELFF,TGCAGCGCCGCTAGCGGGAGTAACTGGGAGCTGTTTTTT
NA,TRBV7-2,NA,TRBJ2-3,CASSLAPPTDTQYF,TGTGCCAGCAGCTTAGCCCCCCCCACAGATACGCAGTATTTT
NA,TRBV5-1,NA,TRBJ2-7,CASSLGVVGGNEQYF,TGCGCCAGCAGCTTGGGAGTCGTGGGTGGCAACGAGCAGTACTTC
NA,TRBV10-3,many,TRBJ2-2,CAISEQANTGELFF,TGTGCCATCAGTGAACAGGCGAACACCGGGGAGCTGTTTTTT
TRBD1,TRBV2,many,TRBJ2-1,CASKGQGRANEQFF,TGTGCCAGCAAGGGACAGGGGAGGGCCAATGAGCAGTTCTTC
NA,TRBV6-2/TRBV6-3,many,TRBJ1-1,CASSTAMNTEAFF,TGTGCCAGCAGTACAGCCATGAACACTGAAGCTTTCTTT
TRBD1,TRBV7-3,NA,TRBJ2-1,CASSMTGGGDEQFF,TGTGCCAGCAGCATGACAGGGGGAGGCGATGAGCAGTTCTTC
TRBD1,TRBV3-1,few,TRBJ1-2,CASGWTGELGGYTF,TGTGCCAGCGGATGGACAGGGGAGCTTGGAGGCTACACCTTC
TRBD2,TRBV9,NA,TRBJ2-3,CASSQWGGSTDTQYF,TGTGCCAGCAGCCAGTGGGGGGGAAGCACAGATACGCAGTATTTT
TRBD2,TRBV7-3,many,TRBJ2-2,CASSSGTSGGENTGELFF,TGTGCCAGCAGCTCGGGGACTAGCGGGGGTGAGAACACCGGGGAGCTGTTTTTT
NA,TRBV20-1,few,TRBJ2-7,CSARGSGDEQYF,TGCAGTGCTAGAGGTAGCGGTGATGAGCAGTACTTC
NA,TRBV4-1,many,TRBJ1-1,CASSLRSNTEAFF,TGCGCCAGCAGCCTTCGCTCGAACACTGAAGCTTTCTTT
NA,TRBV7-9,many,TRBJ1-6,CASSPSSRSYNSPLHF,TGTGCCAGCAGCCCTTCCTCGCGGTCCTATAATTCACCCCTCCACTTT
NA,TRBV7-9,many,TRBJ2-7,CASSWGPNSYEQYF,TGTGCCAGCAGCTGGGGACCGAACTCCTACGAGCAGTACTTC
NA,TRBV5-1,many,TRBJ2-3,CASSFSSTSSTDTQYF,TGCGCCAGCAGCTTCTCTAGCACTTCTAGCACAGATACGCAGTATTTT
NA,TRBV6-4,few,TRBJ2-3,CASSGKGESDTDTQYF,TGTGCCAGCAGTGGCAAGGGCGAGTCGGACACAGATACGCAGTATTTT
TRBD1,TRBV20-1,once,TRBJ1-1,CSAPGTGFAEAFF,TGCAGTGCGCCCGGGACAGGGTTCGCTGAAGCTTTCTTT
NA,TRBV28,NA,TRBJ1-6,CASSFGGSPLHF,TGTGCCAGCAGTTTCGGCGGTTCACCCCTCCACTTT
NA,TRBV20-1,many,TRBJ2-1,CSARDHRVSYNEQFF,TGCAGTGCTAGAGATCACCGGGTCTCCTACAATGAGCAGTTCTTC
NA,TRBV20-1,many,TRBJ2-3,CSATGPDTDTQYF,TGCAGTGCTACGGGACCGGACACAGATACGCAGTATTTT
NA,TRBV29-1,few,TRBJ2-4,CSVEERDIQYF,TGCAGCGTTGAGGAGAGGGACATTCAGTACTTC
NA,TRBV4-1,many,TRBJ1-2,CASSQIDGKYGYTF,TGCGCCAGCAGCCAAATCGACGGGAAGTATGGCTACACCTTC
NA,TRBV18,many,TRBJ1-1,CASSMGENTEAFF,TGTGCCAGCTCCATGGGCGAGAACACTGAAGCTTTCTTT
NA,TRBV29-1,many,TRBJ2-1,CSCEEGEQFF,TGCAGCTGCGAGGAGGGTGAGCAGTTCTTC